This T cell receptor beta chain is drawn from a study of T cell repertoires in cytomegalovirus infection. For the study at large: Signatures in public TCR beta sequences pointed to both CMV infection and matching HLA type.

This clonotype appeared many times. Its antigen is still unknown. The CDR3 sequence is 15 residues long. Trimming took 4 bases from V and 2 from J, leaving 12 bases between them. The V gene's germline CDR1 is SGHTA and CDR2 FQGNSA. General study results and limits: Clonotypes of TCR beta that were HLA-C-restricted and CMV-specific dominated the ex vivo response. Totalled public TCR beta family frequency picked out people who carried CMV plus the relevant HLA.

TCRdb reprocessed the reads via MiXCR and lists one record per CDR3 protein. This sample has 250,000 to 300,000 distinct CDR3 sequences, with roughly 9.1% found just once. Specimen: PBMCs. The clonotype was recovered from a human donor in good health (CMV status not recorded). Some clones in this sample may be carry-over from other donors' samples. This chain links TRBV7-2 with TRBJ1-5; a weak D match, TRBD1 (5 bases). CDR3 DNA: TGTGCCAGCAGCTCCCGGGTGGGGGGCAATCAGCCCCAGCATTTT. This sequence encodes CASSSRVGGNQPQHF.